A selection of T cell receptor beta chains follows, all from one sample in a study of CD8 T cells in Susac syndrome. TCRdb processed the immunoSEQ multiplex PCR reads anew with MiXCR; each CDR3 protein has one entry. The table has about 300,000 distinct CDR3 sequences, roughly 85% seen once. The sample consisted of CD8+ T cells from PBMCs. These receptors came from a human donor with multiple sclerosis. Both conserved end residues are part of each CDR3. The D gene is left open where the match is weak. Clone size is shown for a subset of rows, as once, few, many or a class of expanded clone.

cdr3_aa: CASSYSSGTRWDTEAFF; cdr3_nt: TGTGCCAGCAGTTACTCGAGCGGTACGAGATGGGACACTGAAGCTTTCTTT; j_call: TRBJ1-1; d_call: NA; v_call: TRBV6-2/TRBV6-3; clone_size: NA
cdr3_aa: CASSLWTSGDGELFF; cdr3_nt: TGCGCCAGCAGCTTGTGGACTAGCGGCGACGGGGAGCTGTTTTTT; j_call: TRBJ2-2; d_call: TRBD2; v_call: TRBV5-1; clone_size: NA
cdr3_aa: CASSLTPPDTQYF; cdr3_nt: TGTGCCAGCAGCTTAACACCCCCAGATACGCAGTATTTT; j_call: TRBJ2-3; d_call: NA; v_call: TRBV13; clone_size: few
cdr3_aa: CASTGTNTEAFF; cdr3_nt: TGTGCCAGCACCGGGACCAACACTGAAGCTTTCTTT; j_call: TRBJ1-1; d_call: NA; v_call: TRBV28; clone_size: NA
cdr3_aa: CASSFDYLGETQYF; cdr3_nt: TGTGCCAGCAGTTTCGACTATCTGGGGGAGACCCAGTACTTC; j_call: TRBJ2-5; d_call: NA; v_call: TRBV12-3/TRBV12-4; clone_size: NA
cdr3_aa: CATSITLASGNYEQYF; cdr3_nt: TGTGCCACCAGCATCACCCTGGCTAGCGGGAACTACGAGCAGTACTTC; j_call: TRBJ2-7; d_call: TRBD2; v_call: TRBV15; clone_size: few
cdr3_aa: CASAQGKAEAFF; cdr3_nt: TGTGCCAGTGCACAGGGTAAGGCTGAAGCTTTCTTT; j_call: TRBJ1-1; d_call: NA; v_call: TRBV19; clone_size: once
cdr3_aa: CASSPLGGEETQYF; cdr3_nt: TGTGCCAGCAGTCCCCTCGGGGGAGAGGAGACCCAGTACTTC; j_call: TRBJ2-5; d_call: NA; v_call: TRBV12-3/TRBV12-4; clone_size: NA
cdr3_aa: CASSERAGSGETQYF; cdr3_nt: TGTGCCAGCAGTGAGAGGGCAGGGAGCGGGGAGACCCAGTACTTC; j_call: TRBJ2-5; d_call: NA; v_call: TRBV2; clone_size: NA
cdr3_aa: CASSYSGGNTEAFF; cdr3_nt: TGTGCCAGCAGTTACTCAGGAGGGAACACTGAAGCTTTCTTT; j_call: TRBJ1-1; d_call: NA; v_call: TRBV6-5; clone_size: few
cdr3_aa: CASSLATSGADISYEQYF; cdr3_nt: TGTGCCAGCAGCTTAGCTACTAGCGGGGCCGATATTTCCTACGAGCAGTACTTC; j_call: TRBJ2-7; d_call: TRBD2; v_call: TRBV7-2; clone_size: NA
cdr3_aa: CASSLVKQTQNTGELFF; cdr3_nt: TGTGCCAGCAGCTTGGTTAAACAGACACAAAACACCGGGGAGCTGTTTTTT; j_call: TRBJ2-2; d_call: NA; v_call: TRBV5-6; clone_size: NA
cdr3_aa: CASSPPIYRQPQHF; cdr3_nt: TGTGCCAGCAGTCCACCCATTTACCGCCAGCCCCAGCATTTT; j_call: TRBJ1-5; d_call: NA; v_call: TRBV28; clone_size: NA
cdr3_aa: CASSRATSYYNEQFF; cdr3_nt: TGCGCCAGCAGCCGCGCGACTTCCTACTACAATGAGCAGTTCTTC; j_call: TRBJ2-1; d_call: NA; v_call: TRBV4-3; clone_size: NA